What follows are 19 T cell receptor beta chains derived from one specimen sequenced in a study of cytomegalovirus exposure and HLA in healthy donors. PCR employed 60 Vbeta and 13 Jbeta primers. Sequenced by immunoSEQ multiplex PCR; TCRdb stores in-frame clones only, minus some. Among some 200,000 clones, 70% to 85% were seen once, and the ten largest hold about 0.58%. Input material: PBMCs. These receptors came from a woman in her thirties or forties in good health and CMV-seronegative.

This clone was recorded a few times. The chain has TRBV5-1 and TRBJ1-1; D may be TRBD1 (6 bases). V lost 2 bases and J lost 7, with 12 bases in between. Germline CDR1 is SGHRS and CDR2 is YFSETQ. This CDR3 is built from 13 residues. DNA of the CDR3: TGCGCCAGCAGCTTCACAGGGAGCGGTGAAGCTTTCTTT. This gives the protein CASSFTGSGEAFF.

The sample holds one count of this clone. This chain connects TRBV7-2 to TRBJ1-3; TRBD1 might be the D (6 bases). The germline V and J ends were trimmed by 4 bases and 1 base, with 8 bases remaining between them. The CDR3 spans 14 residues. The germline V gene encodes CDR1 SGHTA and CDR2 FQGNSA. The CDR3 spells CASSSQGSGNTIYF. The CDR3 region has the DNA TGTGCCAGCAGCTCACAGGGATCTGGAAACACCATATATTTT.

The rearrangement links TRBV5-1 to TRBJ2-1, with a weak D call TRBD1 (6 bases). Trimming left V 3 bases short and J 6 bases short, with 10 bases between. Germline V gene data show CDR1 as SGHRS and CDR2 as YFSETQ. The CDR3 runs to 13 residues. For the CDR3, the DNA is TGCGCCAGCAGCTGGACAGTGACCAATGAGCAGTTCTTC. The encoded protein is CASSWTVTNEQFF.

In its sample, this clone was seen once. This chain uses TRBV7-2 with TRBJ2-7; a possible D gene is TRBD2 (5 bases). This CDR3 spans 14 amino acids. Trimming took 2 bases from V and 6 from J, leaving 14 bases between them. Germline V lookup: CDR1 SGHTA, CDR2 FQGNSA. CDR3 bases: TGTGCCAGCAGCTTAAGAGGGATGCTTGGCGAGCAGTACTTC. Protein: CASSLRGMLGEQYF.

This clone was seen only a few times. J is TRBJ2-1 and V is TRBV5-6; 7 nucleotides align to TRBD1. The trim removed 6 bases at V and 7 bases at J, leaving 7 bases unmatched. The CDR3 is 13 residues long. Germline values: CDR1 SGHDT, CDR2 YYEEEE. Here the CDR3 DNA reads TGTGCCAGCAAGGGGGCGCGTGGGAATGAGCAGTTCTTC. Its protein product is CASKGARGNEQFF.

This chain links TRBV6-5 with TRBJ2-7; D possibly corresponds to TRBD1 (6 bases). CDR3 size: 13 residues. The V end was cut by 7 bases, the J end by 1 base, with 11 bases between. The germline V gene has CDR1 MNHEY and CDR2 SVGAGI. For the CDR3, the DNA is TGTGCCAGCACCAGGGGAGTTTCCTACGAGCAGTACTTC. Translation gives CASTRGVSYEQYF.

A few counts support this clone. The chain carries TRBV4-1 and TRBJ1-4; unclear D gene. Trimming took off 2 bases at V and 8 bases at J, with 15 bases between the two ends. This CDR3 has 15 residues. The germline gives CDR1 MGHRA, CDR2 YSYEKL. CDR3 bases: TGCGCCAGCAGCCAACCCGGGAAATCCAGGGAAAAACTGTTTTTT. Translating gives CASSQPGKSREKLFF.

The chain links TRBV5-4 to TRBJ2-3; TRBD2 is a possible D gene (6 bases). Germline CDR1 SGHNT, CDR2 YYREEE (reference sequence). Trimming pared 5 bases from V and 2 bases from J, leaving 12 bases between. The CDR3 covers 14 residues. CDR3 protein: CASSRRDFTDTQYF. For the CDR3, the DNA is TGTGCCAGCAGTCGAAGGGACTTCACAGATACGCAGTATTTT.

The CDR3 DNA reads as TGCGCCAGCAGCCAAGAAGTGGGGCCCTCCTACGAGCAGTACTTC. Protein sequence: CASSQEVGPSYEQYF. The chain recombines TRBV4-3 with TRBJ2-7; possibly TRBD1 for D (5 bases). CDR3 length: 15 residues. Germline V gives CDR1 LGHNA, CDR2 YSLEER. V lost 0 bases, J lost 0 bases, and 9 bases lay in between.

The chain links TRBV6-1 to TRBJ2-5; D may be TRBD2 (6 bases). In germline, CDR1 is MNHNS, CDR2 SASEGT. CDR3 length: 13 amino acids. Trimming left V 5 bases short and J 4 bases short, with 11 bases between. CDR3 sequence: CASSSSAGETQYF. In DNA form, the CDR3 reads TGTGCCAGCAGTTCTAGCGCAGGAGAGACCCAGTACTTC.

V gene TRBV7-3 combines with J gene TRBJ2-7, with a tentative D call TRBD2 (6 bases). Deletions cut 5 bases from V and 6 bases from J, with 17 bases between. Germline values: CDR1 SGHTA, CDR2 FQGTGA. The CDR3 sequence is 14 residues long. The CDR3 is CASSQSAGLREQYF. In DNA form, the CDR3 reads TGTGCCAGCAGCCAATCTGCGGGGTTGCGCGAGCAGTACTTC. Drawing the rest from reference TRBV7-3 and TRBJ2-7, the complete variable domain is GAGVSQTPSNKVTEKGKYVELRCDPISGHTALYWYRQSLGQGPEFLIYFQGTGAADDSGLPNDRFFAVRPEGSVSTLKIQRTERGDSAVYLCASSQSAGLREQYFGPGTRLTVT.

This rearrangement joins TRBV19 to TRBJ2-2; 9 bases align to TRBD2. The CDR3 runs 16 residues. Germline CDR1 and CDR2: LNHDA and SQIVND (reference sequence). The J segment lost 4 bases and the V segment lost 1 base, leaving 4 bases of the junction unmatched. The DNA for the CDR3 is TGTGCCAGTAGTATAGTGGGTAGCGGGGGCACCGGGGAGCTGTTTTTT. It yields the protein CASSIVGSGGTGELFF.

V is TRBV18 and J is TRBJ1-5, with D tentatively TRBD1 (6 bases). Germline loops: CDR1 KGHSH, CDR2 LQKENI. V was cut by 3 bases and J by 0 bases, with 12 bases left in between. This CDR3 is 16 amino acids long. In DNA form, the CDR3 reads TGTGCCAGCTCACCCGGGGGGCCATCTAGCAATCAGCCCCAGCATTTT. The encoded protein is CASSPGGPSSNQPQHF.

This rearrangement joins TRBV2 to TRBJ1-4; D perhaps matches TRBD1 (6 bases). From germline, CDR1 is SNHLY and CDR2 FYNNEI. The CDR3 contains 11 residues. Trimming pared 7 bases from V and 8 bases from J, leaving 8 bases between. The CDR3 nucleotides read TGTGCCAGCATCCAGGGGGAAAAACTGTTTTTT. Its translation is CASIQGEKLFF.

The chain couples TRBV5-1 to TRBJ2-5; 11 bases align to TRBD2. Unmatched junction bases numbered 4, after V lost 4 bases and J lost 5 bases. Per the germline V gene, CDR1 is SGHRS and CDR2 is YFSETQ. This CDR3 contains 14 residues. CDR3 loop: CASSDTSGGETQYF. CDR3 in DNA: TGCGCCAGCAGCGATACTAGCGGGGGCGAGACCCAGTACTTC.

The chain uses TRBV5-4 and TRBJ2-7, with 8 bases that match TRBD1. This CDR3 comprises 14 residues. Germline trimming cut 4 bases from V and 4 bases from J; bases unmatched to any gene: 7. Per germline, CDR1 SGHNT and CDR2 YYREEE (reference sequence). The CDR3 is CASSPRDRLYEQYF. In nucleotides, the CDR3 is TGTGCCAGCAGCCCACGGGACAGGTTATACGAGCAGTACTTC.

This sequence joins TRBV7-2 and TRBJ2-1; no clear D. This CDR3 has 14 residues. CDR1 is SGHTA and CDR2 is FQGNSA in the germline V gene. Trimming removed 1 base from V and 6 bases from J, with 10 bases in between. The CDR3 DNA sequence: TGTGCCAGCAGCTTAGAGCACGAGTCCAATGAGCAGTTCTTC. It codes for CASSLEHESNEQFF.

The CDR3 reads CASSPGGTDGNTIYF. The DNA for the CDR3 is TGCGCCAGCAGCCCTGGGGGGACAGACGGAAACACCATATATTTT. The chain carries TRBV5-1 and TRBJ1-3; TRBD1 aligns across 7 bases. This CDR3 is 15 amino acids long. Trimming at V came to 4 bases and at J to 4 bases, leaving 8 bases not matched to a gene. CDR1 and CDR2 from the germline V gene are SGHRS and YFSETQ.

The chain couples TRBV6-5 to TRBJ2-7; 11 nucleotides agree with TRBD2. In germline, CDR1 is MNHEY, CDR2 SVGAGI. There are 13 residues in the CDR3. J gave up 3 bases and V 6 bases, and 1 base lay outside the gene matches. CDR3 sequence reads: CASRLAGVYEQYF. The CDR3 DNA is TGTGCCAGCAGACTAGCGGGGGTCTACGAGCAGTACTTC.